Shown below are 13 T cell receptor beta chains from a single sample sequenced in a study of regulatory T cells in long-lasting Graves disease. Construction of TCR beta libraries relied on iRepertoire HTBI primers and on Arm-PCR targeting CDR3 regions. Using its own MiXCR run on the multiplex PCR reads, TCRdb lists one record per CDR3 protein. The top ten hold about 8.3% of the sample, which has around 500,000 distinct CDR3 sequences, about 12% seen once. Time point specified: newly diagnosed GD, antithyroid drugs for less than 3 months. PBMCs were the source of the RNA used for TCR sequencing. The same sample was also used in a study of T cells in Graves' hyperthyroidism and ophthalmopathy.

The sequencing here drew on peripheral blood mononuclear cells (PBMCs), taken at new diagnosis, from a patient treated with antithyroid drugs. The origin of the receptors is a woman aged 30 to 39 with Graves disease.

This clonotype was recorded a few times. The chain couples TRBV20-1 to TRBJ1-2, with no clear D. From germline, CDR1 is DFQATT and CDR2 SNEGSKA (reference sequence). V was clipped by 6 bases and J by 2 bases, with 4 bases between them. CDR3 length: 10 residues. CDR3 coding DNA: TGCAGTGCCCAGAACTATGGCTACACCTTC. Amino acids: CSAQNYGYTF.

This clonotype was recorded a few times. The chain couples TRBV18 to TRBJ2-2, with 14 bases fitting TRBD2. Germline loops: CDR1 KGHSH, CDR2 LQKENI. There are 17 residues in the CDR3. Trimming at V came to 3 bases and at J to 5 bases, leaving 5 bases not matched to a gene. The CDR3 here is CASSPSGLAGETGELFF. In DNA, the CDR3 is TGTGCCAGCTCACCCTCGGGACTAGCGGGAGAAACCGGGGAGCTGTTTTTT.

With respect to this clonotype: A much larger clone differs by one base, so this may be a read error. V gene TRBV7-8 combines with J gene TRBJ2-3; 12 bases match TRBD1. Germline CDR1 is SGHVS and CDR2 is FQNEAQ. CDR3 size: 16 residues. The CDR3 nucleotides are TGTACCAGCAGCTCCGGGACAGGGGGCCGCACAGATACGCAGTATTTT. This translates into CTSSSGTGGRTDTQYF.

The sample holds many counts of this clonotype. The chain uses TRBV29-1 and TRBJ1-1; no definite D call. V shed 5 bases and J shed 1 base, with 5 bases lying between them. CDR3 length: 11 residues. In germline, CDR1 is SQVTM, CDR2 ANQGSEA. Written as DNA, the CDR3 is TGCAGCGTTACGGAGAACACTGAAGCTTTCTTT. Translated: CSVTENTEAFF.

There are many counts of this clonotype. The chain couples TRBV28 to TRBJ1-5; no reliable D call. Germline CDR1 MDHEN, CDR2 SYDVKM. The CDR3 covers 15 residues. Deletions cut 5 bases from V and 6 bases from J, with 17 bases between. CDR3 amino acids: CASSPSPPWGQPQHF. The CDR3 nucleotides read TGTGCCAGCAGTCCCTCCCCCCCGTGGGGTCAGCCCCAGCATTTT.

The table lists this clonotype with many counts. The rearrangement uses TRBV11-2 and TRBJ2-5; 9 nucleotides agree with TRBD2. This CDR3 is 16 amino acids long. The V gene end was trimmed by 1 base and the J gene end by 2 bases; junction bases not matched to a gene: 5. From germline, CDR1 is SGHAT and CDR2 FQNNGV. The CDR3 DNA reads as TGTGCCAGCAGCTTAGGAGGGCTAGCGGGACAAGAGACCCAGTACTTC. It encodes CASSLGGLAGQETQYF.

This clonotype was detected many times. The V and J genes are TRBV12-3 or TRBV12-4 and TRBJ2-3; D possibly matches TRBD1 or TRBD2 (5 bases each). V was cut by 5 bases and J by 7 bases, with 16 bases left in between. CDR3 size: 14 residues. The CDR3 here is CASSPSSGGYTQYF. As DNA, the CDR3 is TGTGCCAGCAGTCCCAGTAGTGGGGGATATACGCAGTATTTT.

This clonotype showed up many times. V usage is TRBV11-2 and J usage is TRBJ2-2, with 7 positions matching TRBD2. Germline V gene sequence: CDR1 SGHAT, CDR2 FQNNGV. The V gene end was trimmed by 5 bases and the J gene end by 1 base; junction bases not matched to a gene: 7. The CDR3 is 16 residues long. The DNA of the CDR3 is TGTGCCAGCAGCAGACCTAGCGGAATGAACACCGGGGAGCTGTTTTTT. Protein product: CASSRPSGMNTGELFF.

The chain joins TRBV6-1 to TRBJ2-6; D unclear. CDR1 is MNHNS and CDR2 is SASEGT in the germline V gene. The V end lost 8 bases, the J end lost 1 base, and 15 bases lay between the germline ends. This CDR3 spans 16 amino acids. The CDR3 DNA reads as TGTGCCAGCGGCAGTGGGCGTCCATCTGGGGCCAACGTCCTGACTTTC. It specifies CASGSGRPSGANVLTF.

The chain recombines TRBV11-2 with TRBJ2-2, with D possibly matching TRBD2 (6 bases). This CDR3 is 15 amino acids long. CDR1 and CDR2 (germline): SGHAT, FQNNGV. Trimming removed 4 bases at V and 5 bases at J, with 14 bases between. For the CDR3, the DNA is TGTGCCAGCAGCTCCCTGACTAGTTTTACCGGGGAGCTGTTTTTT. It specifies CASSSLTSFTGELFF.

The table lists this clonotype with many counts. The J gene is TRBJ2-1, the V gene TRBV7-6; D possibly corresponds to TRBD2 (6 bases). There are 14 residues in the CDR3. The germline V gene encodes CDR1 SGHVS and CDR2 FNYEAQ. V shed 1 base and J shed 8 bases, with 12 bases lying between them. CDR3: CASSLVGLFDEQFF. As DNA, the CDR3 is TGTGCCAGCAGCTTAGTGGGACTGTTCGATGAGCAGTTCTTC.

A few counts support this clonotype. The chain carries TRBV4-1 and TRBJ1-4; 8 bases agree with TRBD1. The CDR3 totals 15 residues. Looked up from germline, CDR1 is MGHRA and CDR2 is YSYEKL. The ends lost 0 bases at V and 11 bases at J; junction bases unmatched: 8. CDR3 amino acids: CASSQDPGQAQKLFF. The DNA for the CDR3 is TGCGCCAGCAGCCAAGATCCGGGACAGGCCCAGAAACTGTTTTTT.

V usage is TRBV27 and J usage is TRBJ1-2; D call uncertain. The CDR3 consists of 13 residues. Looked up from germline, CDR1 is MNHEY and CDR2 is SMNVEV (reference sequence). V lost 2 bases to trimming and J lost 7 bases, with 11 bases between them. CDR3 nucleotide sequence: TGTGCCAGCAGTTTAACGCGGTCCGGTGGCTACACCTTC. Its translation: CASSLTRSGGYTF.